The rows below give T cell receptor beta chains drawn from one sample of a study of cytotoxic CD8 clonotypes in ibrutinib-treated CLL. Clones were sequenced by immunoSEQ multiplex PCR, and TCRdb holds only the in-frame ones, with some missing. The table has 100,000 or so clones, 55% to 75% seen once. The sample was PBMCs, taken after 24 months of ibrutinib treatment. The receptors here all came from a human donor with chronic lymphocytic leukemia. Each CDR3 is given without its conserved first and last residue.

j_call	v_call	cdr3_length	cdr3_aa
TRBJ2-7	TRBV27	14	ASSFLRTEVQNEQY
TRBJ2-2	TRBV30	11	AWSVLGTGELF
TRBJ2-5	TRBV5-1	14	ASSLEPGALSETQY
TRBJ1-2	TRBV30	10	AWSLGQAGYT
TRBJ2-7	TRBV27	11	ASSSRGNYEQY
TRBJ1-3	TRBV9	10	ASSSVGNTIY
TRBJ1-3	TRBV7-8	13	ASTTRQGPGNTIY
TRBJ2-1	TRBV27	12	ASSSLPLSNEQF
TRBJ2-1	TRBV5-4	13	ASSSAGGQYNEQF
TRBJ2-5	TRBV18	10	ASSPGGETQY
TRBJ2-3	TRBV4-2	14	ASSQRASGGADTQY
TRBJ1-4	TRBV6-1	11	ASRTGGREKLF
TRBJ2-3	TRBV10-3	14	AITPSSQGSGDTQY
TRBJ2-1	TRBV30	16	ACRTRGGASGSYNEQF
TRBJ2-2	TRBV29-1	13	SVEGAGLGTGELF
TRBJ1-2	TRBV29-1	9	SVLTSYGYT
TRBJ2-6	TRBV18	15	ASSPGTGMSGANVLT
TRBJ1-1	TRBV4-2	14	ASSPLGMGANTEAF
TRBJ2-5	TRBV21-1	12	ASSNGTYWETQY
TRBJ1-2	TRBV6-1	12	ASSKQGPNYGYT
TRBJ2-1	TRBV9	13	ASSVRVSSYNEQF
TRBJ2-1	TRBV29-1	11	SVDGTGYNEQF
TRBJ1-2	TRBV7-2	11	ASSLERTGNRQ
TRBJ2-5	TRBV29-1	11	SVEFGVMETQY
TRBJ1-1	TRBV6-5	12	ASRDRPKNTEAF
TRBJ2-7	TRBV13	13	ASSLERLAGYEQY
TRBJ2-2	TRBV25-1	12	ASRRQGDTGELF
TRBJ1-1	TRBV5-1	12	ASSSLDRNTEAF
TRBJ2-5	TRBV9	13	ASSVTSGNQETQY
TRBJ1-3	TRBV5-1	13	ASSPAGTSGNTIY
TRBJ1-2	TRBV5-1	12	ASSLDTGGGGYT
TRBJ2-7	TRBV29-1	12	SVEFERGSYEQY
TRBJ2-3	TRBV5-1	14	ASSLRTSGGADTQY
TRBJ1-3	TRBV13	13	ASSLIGPSGNTIY
TRBJ2-6	TRBV7-9	15	ASSRRQGAGGANVLT
TRBJ1-4	TRBV5-1	12	ASSVYATNEKLF
TRBJ2-2	TRBV4-1	14	ASSPRTGEGTGELF
TRBJ2-7	TRBV5-4	13	ASSLGGRGVGEQY
TRBJ1-1	TRBV6-5	12	ASTSGQLNTEAF
TRBJ2-7	TRBV30	11	AWSRAEQYEQY
TRBJ1-1	TRBV6-1	14	ASSDRDRARDTEAF
TRBJ1-6	TRBV7-2	11	ASSLRFSSPLH
TRBJ2-7	TRBV7-2	11	ASSLGNLPEQY
TRBJ1-5	TRBV6-1	13	ASSEVWGALQPQH
TRBJ2-7	TRBV6-5	12	ASSYDGAGGLSF
TRBJ2-7	TRBV13	12	ASSTRTGGYEQY
TRBJ2-3	TRBV27	15	ASSLLSLGTGLNTQY
TRBJ1-5	TRBV19	15	ASGRRGTGTVGQPQH
TRBJ2-1	TRBV7-2	10	ASSPSVLSQF
TRBJ2-7	TRBV6-5	13	ASSYSDRGSYEQY
TRBJ1-4	TRBV4-2	14	ASSQDPGLRGEKLF
TRBJ2-5	TRBV30	10	AWSRLSETQY
TRBJ1-1	TRBV29-1	9	SVRQGVEAF
TRBJ2-1	TRBV6-1	10	ASGGLYNEQF
TRBJ2-5	TRBV5-1	12	ASSPQGAQETQY
TRBJ1-1	TRBV30	9	AWKIGEEAF
TRBJ2-3	TRBV25-1	11	ASEQGHTDTQY
TRBJ2-3	TRBV11-1	12	ASRLAASTDTQY
TRBJ2-3	TRBV2	10	ASRNNADTQY